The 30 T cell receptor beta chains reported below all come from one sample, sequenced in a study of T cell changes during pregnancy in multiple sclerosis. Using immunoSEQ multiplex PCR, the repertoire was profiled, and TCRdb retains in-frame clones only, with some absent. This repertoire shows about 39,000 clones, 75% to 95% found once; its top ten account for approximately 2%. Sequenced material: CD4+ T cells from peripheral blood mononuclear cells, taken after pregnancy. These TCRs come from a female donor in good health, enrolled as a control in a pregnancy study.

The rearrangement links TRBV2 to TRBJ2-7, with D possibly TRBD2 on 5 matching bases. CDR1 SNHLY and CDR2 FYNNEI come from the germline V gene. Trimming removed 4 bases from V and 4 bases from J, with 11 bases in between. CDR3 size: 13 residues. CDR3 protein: CASSGFSGYEQYF. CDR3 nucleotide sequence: TGTGCCAGCAGTGGGTTTTCGGGATACGAGCAGTACTTC.

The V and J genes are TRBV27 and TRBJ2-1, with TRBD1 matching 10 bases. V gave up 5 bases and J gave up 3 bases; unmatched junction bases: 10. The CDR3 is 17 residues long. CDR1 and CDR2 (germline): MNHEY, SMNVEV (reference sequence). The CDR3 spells CASSQDRGDWGYNEQFF. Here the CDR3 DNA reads TGTGCCAGCAGTCAGGACAGGGGGGATTGGGGCTACAATGAGCAGTTCTTC.

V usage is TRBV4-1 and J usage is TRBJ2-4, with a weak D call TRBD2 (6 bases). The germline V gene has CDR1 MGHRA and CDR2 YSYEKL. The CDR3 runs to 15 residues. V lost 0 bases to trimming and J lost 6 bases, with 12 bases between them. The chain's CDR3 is CASSQDRGLPNIQYF. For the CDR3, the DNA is TGCGCCAGCAGCCAAGATCGGGGACTCCCAAACATTCAGTACTTC.

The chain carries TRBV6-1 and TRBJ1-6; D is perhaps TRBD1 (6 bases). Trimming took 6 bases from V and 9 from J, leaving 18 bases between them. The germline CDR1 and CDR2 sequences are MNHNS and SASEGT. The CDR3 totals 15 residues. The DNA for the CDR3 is TGTGCCAGCAGCCTGCTAGGGGGGGCCGGTTCACCCCTCCACTTT. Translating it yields CASSLLGGAGSPLHF.

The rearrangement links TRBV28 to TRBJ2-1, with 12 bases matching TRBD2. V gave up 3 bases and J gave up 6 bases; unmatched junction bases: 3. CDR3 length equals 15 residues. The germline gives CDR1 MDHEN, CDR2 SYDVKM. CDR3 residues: CASSFGLAGRNEQFF. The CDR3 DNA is TGTGCCAGCAGTTTTGGACTAGCGGGGCGCAATGAGCAGTTCTTC.

CDR3 bases: TGTGCCAGCAGTTTTTCCGACAGGGTTTCCTACGAGCAGTACTTC. It translates to CASSFSDRVSYEQYF. This chain uses TRBV5-8 with TRBJ2-7; 7 bases are a match to TRBD1. Trimming cost V 5 bases and J 1 base; bases outside gene matches: 9. The CDR3 is made up of 15 amino acids. Per germline, CDR1 SGHTS and CDR2 YDEGEE.

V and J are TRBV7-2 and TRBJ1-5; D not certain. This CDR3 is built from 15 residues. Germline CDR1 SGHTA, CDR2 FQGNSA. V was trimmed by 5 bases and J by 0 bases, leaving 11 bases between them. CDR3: CASSRSGYSNQPQHF. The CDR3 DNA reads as TGTGCCAGCAGCCGTTCAGGTTATAGCAATCAGCCCCAGCATTTT.

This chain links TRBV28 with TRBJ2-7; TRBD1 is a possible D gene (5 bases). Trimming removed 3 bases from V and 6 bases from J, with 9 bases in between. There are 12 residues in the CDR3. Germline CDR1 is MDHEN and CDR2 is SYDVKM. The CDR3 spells CASSFREREQYF. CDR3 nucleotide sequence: TGTGCCAGCAGTTTCAGGGAACGCGAGCAGTACTTC.

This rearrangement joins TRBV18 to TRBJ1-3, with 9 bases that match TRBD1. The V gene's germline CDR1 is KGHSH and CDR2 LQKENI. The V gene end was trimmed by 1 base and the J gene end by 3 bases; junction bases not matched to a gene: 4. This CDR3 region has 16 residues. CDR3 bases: TGTGCCAGCTCACCACGGGGACAGGGAATTGGAAACACCATATATTTT. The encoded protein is CASSPRGQGIGNTIYF.

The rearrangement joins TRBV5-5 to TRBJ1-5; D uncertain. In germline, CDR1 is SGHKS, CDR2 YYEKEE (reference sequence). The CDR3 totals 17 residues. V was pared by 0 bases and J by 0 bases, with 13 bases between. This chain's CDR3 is CASSLGLGGGSNQPQHF. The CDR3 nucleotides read TGTGCCAGCAGCTTGGGATTGGGCGGAGGTAGCAATCAGCCCCAGCATTTT.

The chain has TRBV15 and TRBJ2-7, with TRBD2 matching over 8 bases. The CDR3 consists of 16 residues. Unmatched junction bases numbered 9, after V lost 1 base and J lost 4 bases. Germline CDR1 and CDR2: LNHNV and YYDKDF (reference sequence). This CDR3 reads CATSRVLSGSSYEQYF. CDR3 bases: TGTGCCACCAGCAGAGTATTGAGCGGGAGTTCGTACGAGCAGTACTTC.

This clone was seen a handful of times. Written as DNA, the CDR3 is TGTGCCAGCAGTGAAGGCAGCGGGGGTCACACTGAAGCTTTCTTT. Translating gives CASSEGSGGHTEAFF. V gene TRBV6-1 combines with J gene TRBJ1-1; tentatively, D is TRBD1 (5 bases). V was cut by 1 base and J by 3 bases, with 12 bases left in between. This CDR3 has 15 residues. Germline CDR1 reads MNHNS; CDR2 reads SASEGT.

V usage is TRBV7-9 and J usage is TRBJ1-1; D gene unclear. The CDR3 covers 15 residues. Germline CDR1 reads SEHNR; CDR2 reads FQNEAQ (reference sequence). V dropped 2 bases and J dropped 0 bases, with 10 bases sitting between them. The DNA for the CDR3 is TGTGCCAGCAGCTTATTGGGAGTCATGAACACTGAAGCTTTCTTT. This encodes CASSLLGVMNTEAFF.

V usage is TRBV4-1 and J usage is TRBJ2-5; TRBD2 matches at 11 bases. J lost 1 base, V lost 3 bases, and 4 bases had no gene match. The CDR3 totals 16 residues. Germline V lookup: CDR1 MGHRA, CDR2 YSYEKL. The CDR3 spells CASSQFSGRAQETQYF. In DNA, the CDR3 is TGCGCCAGCAGCCAGTTTAGCGGGAGGGCCCAAGAGACCCAGTACTTC.

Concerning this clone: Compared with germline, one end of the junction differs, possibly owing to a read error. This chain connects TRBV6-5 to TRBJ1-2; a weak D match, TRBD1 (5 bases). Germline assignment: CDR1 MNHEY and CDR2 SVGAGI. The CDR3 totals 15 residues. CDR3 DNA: TGTGCCAGCAGTTACTCGGGGCTTGCTAACTATGGCCACACCTTC. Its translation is CASSYSGLANYGHTF.

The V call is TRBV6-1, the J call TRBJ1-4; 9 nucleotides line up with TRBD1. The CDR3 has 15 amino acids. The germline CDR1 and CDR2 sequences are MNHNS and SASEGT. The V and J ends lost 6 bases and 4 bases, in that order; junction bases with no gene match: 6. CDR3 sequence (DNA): TGTGCCAGCAGCGAACAGGGGGCCAATAATGAAAAACTGTTTTTT. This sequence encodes CASSEQGANNEKLFF.

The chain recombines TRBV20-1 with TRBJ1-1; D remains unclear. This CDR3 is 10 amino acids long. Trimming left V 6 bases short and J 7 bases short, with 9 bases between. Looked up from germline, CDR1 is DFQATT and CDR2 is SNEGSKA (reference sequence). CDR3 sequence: CSAEVGEAFF. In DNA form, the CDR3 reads TGCAGTGCAGAGGTCGGTGAAGCTTTCTTT.

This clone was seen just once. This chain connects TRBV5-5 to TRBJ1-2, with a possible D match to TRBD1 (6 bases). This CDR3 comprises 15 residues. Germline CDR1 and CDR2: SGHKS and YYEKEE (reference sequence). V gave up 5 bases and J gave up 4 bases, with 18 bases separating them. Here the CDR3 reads CASRRGSSGSYGYTF. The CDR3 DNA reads TGTGCCAGCAGGAGGGGGTCATCGGGCAGCTATGGCTACACCTTC.

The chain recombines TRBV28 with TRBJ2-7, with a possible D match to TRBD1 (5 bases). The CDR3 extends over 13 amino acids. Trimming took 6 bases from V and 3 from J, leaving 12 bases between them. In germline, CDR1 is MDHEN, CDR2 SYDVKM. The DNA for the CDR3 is TGTGCCAGCAGACCGGACACGTACTACGAGCAGTACTTC. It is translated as CASRPDTYYEQYF.

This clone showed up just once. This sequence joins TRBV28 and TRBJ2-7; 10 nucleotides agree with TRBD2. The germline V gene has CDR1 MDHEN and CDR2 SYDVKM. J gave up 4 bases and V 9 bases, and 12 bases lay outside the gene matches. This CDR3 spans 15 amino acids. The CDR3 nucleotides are TGTGCCAGTCTTGAGGCTAGCGGGAGTGGATACGAGCAGTACTTC. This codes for CASLEASGSGYEQYF.

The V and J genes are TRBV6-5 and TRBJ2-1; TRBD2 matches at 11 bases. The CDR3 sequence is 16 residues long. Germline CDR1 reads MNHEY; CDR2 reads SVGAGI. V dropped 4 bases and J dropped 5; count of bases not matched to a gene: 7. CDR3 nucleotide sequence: TGTGCCAGCAGTTCACGACTAGCGGGGTACCACAATGAGCAGTTCTTC. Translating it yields CASSSRLAGYHNEQFF.

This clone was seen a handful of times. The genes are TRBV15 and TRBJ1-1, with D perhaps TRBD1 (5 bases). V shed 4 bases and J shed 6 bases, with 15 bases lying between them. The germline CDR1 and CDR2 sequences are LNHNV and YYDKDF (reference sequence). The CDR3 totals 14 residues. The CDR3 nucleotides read TGTGCCACCAGCATTCCTCAGGGTCCGGCTGAAGCTTTCTTT. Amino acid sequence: CATSIPQGPAEAFF.

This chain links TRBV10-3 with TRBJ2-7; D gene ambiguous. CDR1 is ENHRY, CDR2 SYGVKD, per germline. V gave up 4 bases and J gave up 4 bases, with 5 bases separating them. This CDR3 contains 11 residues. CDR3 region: CAISAGYEQYF. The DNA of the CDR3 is TGTGCCATCAGTGCCGGTTACGAGCAGTACTTC.

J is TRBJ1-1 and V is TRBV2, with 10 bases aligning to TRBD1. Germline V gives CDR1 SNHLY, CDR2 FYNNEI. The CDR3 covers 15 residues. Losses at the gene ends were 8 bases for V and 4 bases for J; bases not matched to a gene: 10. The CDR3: CASRRRGQGVTEAFF. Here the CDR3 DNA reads TGTGCCAGCCGGAGGCGCGGACAGGGGGTCACTGAAGCTTTCTTT.

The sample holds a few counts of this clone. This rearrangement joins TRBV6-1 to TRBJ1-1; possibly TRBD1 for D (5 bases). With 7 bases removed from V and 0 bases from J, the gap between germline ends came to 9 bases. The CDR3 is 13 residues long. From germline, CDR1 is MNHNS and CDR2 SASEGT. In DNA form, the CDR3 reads TGTGCCAGCACGATGGACATGAACACTGAAGCTTTCTTT. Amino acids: CASTMDMNTEAFF.

CDR3 residues: CASSLEEGVRGAGQFF. The CDR3 DNA reads TGTGCCAGCAGCTTAGAGGAGGGGGTTCGGGGGGCAGGGCAGTTCTTC. V is TRBV7-2 and J is TRBJ2-1; maybe TRBD2 (7 bases). Germline CDR1 is SGHTA and CDR2 is FQGNSA. This CDR3 is built from 16 residues. Trimming cost V 1 base and J 12 bases, with 22 bases left between them.

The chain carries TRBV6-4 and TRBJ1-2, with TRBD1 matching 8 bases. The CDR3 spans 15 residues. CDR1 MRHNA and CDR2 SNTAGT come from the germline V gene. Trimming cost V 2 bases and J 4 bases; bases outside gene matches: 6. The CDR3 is CASSDNVQGVYGYTF. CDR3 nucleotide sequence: TGTGCCAGCAGTGACAACGTACAGGGGGTCTATGGCTACACCTTC.

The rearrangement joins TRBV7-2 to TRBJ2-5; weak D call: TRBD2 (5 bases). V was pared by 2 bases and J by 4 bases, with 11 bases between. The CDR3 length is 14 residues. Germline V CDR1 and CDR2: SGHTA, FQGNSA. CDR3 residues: CASSLSRGTETQYF. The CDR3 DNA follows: TGTGCCAGCAGCTTAAGTCGGGGTACAGAGACCCAGTACTTC.

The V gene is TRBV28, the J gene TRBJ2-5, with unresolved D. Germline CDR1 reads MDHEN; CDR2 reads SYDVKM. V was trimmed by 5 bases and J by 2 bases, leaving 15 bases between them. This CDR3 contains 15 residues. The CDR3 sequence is CASSPIQPQQETQYF. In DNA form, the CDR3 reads TGTGCCAGCAGTCCTATACAGCCCCAGCAAGAGACCCAGTACTTC. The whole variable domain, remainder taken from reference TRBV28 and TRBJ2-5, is DVKVTQSSRYLVKRTGEKVFLECVQDMDHENMFWYRQDPGLGLRLIYFSYDVKMKEKGDIPEGYSVSREKKERFSLILESASTNQTSMYLCASSPIQPQQETQYFGPGTRLLVL.

The CDR3 bases are TGTGCCAGCAGCTTACAGGGCGCCTATAATTCACCCCTCCACTTT. Amino acid sequence: CASSLQGAYNSPLHF. The rearrangement joins TRBV11-2 to TRBJ1-6; D is perhaps TRBD1 (5 bases). Looked up from germline, CDR1 is SGHAT and CDR2 is FQNNGV. The germline V and J ends were trimmed by 2 bases and 2 bases, with 7 bases remaining between them. The CDR3 has 15 residues.